The clone carrying this T cell receptor (beta chain) has more than one count but fewer than ten. This sample was taken from a study of cytomegalovirus exposure and HLA in healthy donors. CDR3 length: 13 amino acids. The ends lost 3 bases at V and 4 bases at J; junction bases unmatched: 2. Germline V lookup: CDR1 MNHNS, CDR2 SASEGT. Vbeta (60) and Jbeta (13) primers were used in the PCR. Clones were read by immunoSEQ multiplex PCR, and TCRdb kept only the in-frame ones, dropping some. The sample lists about 110,000 clones; about 74% were seen once. The sample was PBMCs. V and J are TRBV6-1 and TRBJ2-5, with 7 bases fitting TRBD1. The TCR was taken from a woman aged 40 to 50 in good health and CMV-seropositive. The CDR3 region is CASSERQGETQYF. DNA for the CDR3: TGTGCCAGCAGTGAGCGACAGGGAGAGACCCAGTACTTC.